This T cell receptor (beta chain) was identified during a study of blood T cell repertoires in COVID-19. Sequencing used immunoSEQ multiplex PCR; TCRdb keeps in-frame clones, though not all of them. This sample has fewer than 85,000 clones, with around 86% found just once. CDR3 length: 16 amino acids. CDR1 and CDR2 from the germline V gene are GTSNPN and SVGIG (reference sequence). Trimming shortened V by 3 bases and J by 0 bases, and 15 bases separated the two germline ends. This clone appeared a single time. V usage is TRBV30 and J usage is TRBJ1-5; no firm D call. The sequenced sample consisted of peripheral blood. The receptor was isolated from a middle-aged man with active COVID-19. For the CDR3, the DNA is TGTGCCTGGAGATCCCCTACGGGAATTAGCAATCAGCCCCAGCATTTT. Amino acid sequence: CAWRSPTGISNQPQHF.